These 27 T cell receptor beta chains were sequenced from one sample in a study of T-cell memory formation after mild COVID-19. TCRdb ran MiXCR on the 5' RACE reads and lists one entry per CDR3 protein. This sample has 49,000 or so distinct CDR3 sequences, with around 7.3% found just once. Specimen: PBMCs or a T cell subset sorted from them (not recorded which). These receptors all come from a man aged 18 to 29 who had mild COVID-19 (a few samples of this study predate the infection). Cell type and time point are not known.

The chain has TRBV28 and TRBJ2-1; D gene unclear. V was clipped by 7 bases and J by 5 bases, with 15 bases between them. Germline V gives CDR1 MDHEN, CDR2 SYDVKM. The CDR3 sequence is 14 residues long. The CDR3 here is CASTPGGFNNEQFF. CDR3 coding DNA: TGTGCCAGCACCCCCGGCGGATTTAACAATGAGCAGTTCTTC.

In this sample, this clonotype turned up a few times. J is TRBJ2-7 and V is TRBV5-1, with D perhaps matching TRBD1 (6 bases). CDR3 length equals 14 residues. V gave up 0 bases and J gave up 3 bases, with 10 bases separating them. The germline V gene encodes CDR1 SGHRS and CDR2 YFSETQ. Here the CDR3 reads CASSLEAGVYEQYF. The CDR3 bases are TGCGCCAGCAGCTTGGAGGCAGGGGTCTACGAGCAGTACTTC.

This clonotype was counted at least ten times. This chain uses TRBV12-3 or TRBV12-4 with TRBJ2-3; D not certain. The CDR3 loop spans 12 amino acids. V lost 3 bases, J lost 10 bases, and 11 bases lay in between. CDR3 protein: CASSLFRAAQYF. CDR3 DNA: TGTGCCAGCAGTTTGTTTCGGGCGGCGCAGTATTTT.

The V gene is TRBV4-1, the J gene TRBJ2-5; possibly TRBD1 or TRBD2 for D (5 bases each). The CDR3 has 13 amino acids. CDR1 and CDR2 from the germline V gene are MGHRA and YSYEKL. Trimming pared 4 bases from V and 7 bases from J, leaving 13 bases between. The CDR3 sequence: CASSPQGAGTQYF. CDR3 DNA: TGCGCCAGCAGCCCCCAAGGGGCGGGGACCCAGTACTTC.

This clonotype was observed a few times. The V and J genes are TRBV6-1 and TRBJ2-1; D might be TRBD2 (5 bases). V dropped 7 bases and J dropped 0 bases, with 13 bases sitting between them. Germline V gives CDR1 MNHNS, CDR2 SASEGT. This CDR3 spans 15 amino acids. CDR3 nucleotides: TGTGCCAGCACCGAGACTATCAGCTCCTACAATGAGCAGTTCTTC. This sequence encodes CASTETISSYNEQFF.

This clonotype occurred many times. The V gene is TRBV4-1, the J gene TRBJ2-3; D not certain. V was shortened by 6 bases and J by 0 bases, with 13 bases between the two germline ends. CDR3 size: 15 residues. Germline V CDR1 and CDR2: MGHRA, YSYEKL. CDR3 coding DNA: TGCGCCAGCAGGGATACCACTTCTAGCACAGATACGCAGTATTTT. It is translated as CASRDTTSSTDTQYF.

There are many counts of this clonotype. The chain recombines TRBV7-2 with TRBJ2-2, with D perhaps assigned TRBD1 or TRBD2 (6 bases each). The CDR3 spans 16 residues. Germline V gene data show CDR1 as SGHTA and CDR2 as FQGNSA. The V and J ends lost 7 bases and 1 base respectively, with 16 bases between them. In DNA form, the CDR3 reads TGTGCCAGCAAAAGGAACGGGGGCCTGAACACCGGGGAGCTGTTTTTT. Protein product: CASKRNGGLNTGELFF. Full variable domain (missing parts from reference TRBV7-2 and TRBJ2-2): GAGVSQSPSNKVTEKGKDVELRCDPISGHTALYWYRQSLGQGLEFLIYFQGNSAPDKSGLPSDRFSAERTGGSVSTLTIQRTQQEDSAVYLCASKRNGGLNTGELFFGEGSRLTVL.

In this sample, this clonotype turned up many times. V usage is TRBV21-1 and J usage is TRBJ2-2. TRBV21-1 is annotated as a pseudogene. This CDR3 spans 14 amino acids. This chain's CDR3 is CASSKLGLTGELFF. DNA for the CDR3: TGTGCCAGCAGCAAATTGGGGTTAACCGGGGAGCTGTTTTTT.

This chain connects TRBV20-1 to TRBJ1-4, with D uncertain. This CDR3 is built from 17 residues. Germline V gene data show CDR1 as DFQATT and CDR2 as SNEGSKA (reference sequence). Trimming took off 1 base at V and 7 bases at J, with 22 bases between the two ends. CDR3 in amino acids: CSARGYKAREASEKLFF. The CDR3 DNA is TGCAGTGCTAGAGGCTACAAGGCGCGGGAAGCTTCTGAAAAACTGTTTTTT.

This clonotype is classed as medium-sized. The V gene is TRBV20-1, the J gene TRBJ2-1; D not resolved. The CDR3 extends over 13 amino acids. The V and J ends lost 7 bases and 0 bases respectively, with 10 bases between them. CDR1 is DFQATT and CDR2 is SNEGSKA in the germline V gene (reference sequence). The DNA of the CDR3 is TGCAGTGTACCACCTCTCTCCTACAATGAGCAGTTCTTC. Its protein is CSVPPLSYNEQFF.

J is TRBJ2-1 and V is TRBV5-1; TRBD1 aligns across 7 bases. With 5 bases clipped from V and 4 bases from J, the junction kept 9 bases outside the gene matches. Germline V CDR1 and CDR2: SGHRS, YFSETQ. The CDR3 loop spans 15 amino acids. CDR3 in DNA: TGCGCCAGCAGGCTGACAGGGACGATTTACAATGAGCAGTTCTTC. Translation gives CASRLTGTIYNEQFF.

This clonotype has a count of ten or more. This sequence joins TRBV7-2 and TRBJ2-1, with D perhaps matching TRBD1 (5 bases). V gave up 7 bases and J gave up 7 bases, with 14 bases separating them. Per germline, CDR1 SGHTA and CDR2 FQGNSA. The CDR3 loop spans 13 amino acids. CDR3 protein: CASTPTPGNEQFF. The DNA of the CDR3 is TGTGCCAGCACCCCAACCCCAGGGAATGAGCAGTTCTTC.

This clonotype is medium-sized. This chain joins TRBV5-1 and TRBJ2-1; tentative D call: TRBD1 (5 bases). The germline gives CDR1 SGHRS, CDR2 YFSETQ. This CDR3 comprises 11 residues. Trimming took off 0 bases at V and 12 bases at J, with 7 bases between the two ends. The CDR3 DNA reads TGCGCCAGCAGCTTGGAAGGGGCGCAGTTCTTC. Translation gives CASSLEGAQFF.

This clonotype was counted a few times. The CDR3 reads CASAKPGGAYEQYF. The DNA of the CDR3 is TGTGCCAGCGCTAAACCAGGGGGGGCCTACGAGCAGTACTTC. The chain couples TRBV28 to TRBJ2-7; either TRBD1 or TRBD2 may supply D (7 bases each). The germline V gene encodes CDR1 MDHEN and CDR2 SYDVKM. The CDR3 consists of 14 residues. Trimming removed 8 bases at V and 2 bases at J, with 16 bases between.

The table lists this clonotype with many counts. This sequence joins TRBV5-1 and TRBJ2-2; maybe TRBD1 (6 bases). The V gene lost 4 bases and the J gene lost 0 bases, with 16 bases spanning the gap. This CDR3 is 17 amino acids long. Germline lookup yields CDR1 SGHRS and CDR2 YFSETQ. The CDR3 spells CASSRDTTSSNTGELFF. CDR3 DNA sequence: TGCGCCAGCAGCAGGGACACTACTTCCTCGAACACCGGGGAGCTGTTTTTT.

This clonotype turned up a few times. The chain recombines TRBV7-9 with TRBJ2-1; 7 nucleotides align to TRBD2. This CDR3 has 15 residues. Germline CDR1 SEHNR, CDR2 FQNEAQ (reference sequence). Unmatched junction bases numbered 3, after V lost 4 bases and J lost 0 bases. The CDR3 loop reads CASSSRGISYNEQFF. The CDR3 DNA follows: TGTGCCAGCAGCTCGCGGGGGATCTCCTACAATGAGCAGTTCTTC.

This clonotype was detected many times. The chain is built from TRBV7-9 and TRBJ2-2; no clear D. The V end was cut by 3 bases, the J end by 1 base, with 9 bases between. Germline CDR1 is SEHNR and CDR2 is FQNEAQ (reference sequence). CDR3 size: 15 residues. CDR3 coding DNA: TGTGCCAGCAGCTTCCGTTCGGAGAACACCGGGGAGCTGTTTTTT. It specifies CASSFRSENTGELFF.

Here the CDR3 reads CASSPRTGRTEAFF. The CDR3, as DNA: TGTGCCAGCAGCCCGAGAACGGGTCGAACTGAAGCTTTCTTT. The J gene is TRBJ1-1, the V gene TRBV5-5; D not resolved. The CDR3 runs to 14 residues. The V gene's germline CDR1 is SGHKS and CDR2 YYEKEE (reference sequence). The V end lost 4 bases, the J end lost 5 bases, and 15 bases lay between the germline ends.

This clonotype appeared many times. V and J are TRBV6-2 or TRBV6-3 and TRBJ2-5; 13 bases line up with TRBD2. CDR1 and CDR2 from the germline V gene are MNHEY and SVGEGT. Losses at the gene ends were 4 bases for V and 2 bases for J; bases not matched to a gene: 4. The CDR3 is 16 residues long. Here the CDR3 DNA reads TGTGCCAGCAGTTCGACTAGCGGGGGGTTACAAGAGACCCAGTACTTC. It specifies CASSSTSGGLQETQYF.

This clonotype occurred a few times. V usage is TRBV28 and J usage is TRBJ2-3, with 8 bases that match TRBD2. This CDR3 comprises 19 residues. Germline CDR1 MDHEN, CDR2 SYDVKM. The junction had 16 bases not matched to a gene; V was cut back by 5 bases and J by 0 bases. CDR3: CASSLGGAGGPLSTDTQYF. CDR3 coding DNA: TGTGCCAGCAGTCTGGGGGGGGCGGGGGGACCACTTAGCACAGATACGCAGTATTTT.

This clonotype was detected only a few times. The CDR3 DNA reads as TGTGCCAGCTCACCCACGGGGGCCCCCGCTAACTATGGCTACACCTTC. Translating it yields CASSPTGAPANYGYTF. V and J are TRBV18 and TRBJ1-2; the D gene is possibly TRBD1 (6 bases). The V gene lost 3 bases and the J gene lost 0 bases, with 14 bases spanning the gap. The germline gives CDR1 KGHSH, CDR2 LQKENI. This CDR3 is 16 amino acids long.

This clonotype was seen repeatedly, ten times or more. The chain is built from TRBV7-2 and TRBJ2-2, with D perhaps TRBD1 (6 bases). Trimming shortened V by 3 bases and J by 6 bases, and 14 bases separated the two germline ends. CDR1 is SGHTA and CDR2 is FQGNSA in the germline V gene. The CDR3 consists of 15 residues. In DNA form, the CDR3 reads TGTGCCAGCAGCTTTATAGCAGGGGATGCCGGGGAGCTGTTTTTT. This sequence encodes CASSFIAGDAGELFF.

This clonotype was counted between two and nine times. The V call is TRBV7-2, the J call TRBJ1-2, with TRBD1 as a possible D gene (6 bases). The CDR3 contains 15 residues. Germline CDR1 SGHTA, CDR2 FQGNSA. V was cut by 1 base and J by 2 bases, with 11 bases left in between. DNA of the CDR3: TGTGCCAGCAGCTTAGGAACAGGACAGAACTATGGCTACACCTTC. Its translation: CASSLGTGQNYGYTF.

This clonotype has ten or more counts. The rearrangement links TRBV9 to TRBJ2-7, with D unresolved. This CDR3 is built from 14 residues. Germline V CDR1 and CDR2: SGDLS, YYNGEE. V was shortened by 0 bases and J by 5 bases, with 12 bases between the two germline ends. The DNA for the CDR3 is TGTGCCAGCAGCGTAGATATTAGCAGCCACGAGCAGTACTTC. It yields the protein CASSVDISSHEQYF.

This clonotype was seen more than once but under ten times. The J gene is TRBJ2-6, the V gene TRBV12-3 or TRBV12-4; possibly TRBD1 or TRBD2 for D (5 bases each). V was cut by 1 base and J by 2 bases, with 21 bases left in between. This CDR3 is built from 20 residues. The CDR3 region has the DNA TGTGCCAGCAGTTTAGAGGCTCAGGGCCACGAGGGGCCTGGGGCCAACGTCCTGACTTTC. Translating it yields CASSLEAQGHEGPGANVLTF.

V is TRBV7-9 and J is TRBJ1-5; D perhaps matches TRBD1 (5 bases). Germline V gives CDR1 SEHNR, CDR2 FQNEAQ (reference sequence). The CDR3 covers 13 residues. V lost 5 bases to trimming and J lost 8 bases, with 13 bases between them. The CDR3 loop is CASSQGPLEPQHF. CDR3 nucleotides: TGTGCCAGCAGCCAGGGACCCTTGGAGCCCCAGCATTTT. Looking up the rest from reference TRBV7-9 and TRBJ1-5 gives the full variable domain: DTGVSQNPRHKITKRGQNVTFRCDPISEHNRLYWYRQTLGQGPEFLTYFQNEAQLEKSRLLSDRFSAERPKGSFSTLEIQRTEQGDSAMYLCASSQGPLEPQHFGDGTRLSIL.

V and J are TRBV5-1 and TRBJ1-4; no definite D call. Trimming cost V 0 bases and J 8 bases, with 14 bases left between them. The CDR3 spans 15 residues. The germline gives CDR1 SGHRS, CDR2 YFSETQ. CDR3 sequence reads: CASSLAAGPEEKLFF. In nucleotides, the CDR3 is TGCGCCAGCAGCTTGGCCGCAGGCCCTGAAGAAAAACTGTTTTTT.